Following are 27 T cell receptor beta chains from one sample sequenced in a study of blood T cell repertoires in COVID-19. The method was immunoSEQ multiplex PCR; TCRdb's version includes in-frame clones alone and lacks a portion of them. Here the sample spans roughly 220,000 clones, just under 85% being singletons. Material for sequencing was PBMCs or T cells enriched from blood (not recorded which). The receptors originated from a man aged 35-49 years who had recovered from COVID-19.

The V gene is TRBV2, the J gene TRBJ1-1; 9 nucleotides align to TRBD1. The CDR3 runs to 16 residues. CDR1 is SNHLY and CDR2 is FYNNEI in the germline V gene. Trimming took 6 bases from V and 5 from J; bases not matched to a gene: 13. Here the CDR3 reads CASSANPGQGRTEAFF. The CDR3 DNA is TGTGCCAGCAGCGCCAACCCGGGACAGGGACGTACTGAAGCTTTCTTT.

About this clone: Other DNA sequences of this sample code for an identical CDR3. This chain connects TRBV18 to TRBJ1-6, with D unclear. Germline V CDR1 and CDR2: KGHSH, LQKENI. The CDR3 is 14 residues long. Trimming left V 3 bases short and J 5 bases short, with 8 bases between. Here the CDR3 DNA reads TGTGCCAGCTCACCGACCGCGGATAATTCACCCCTCCACTTT. This translates into CASSPTADNSPLHF.

The chain combines TRBV29-1 with TRBJ2-1; TRBD1 matches 10 bases. Trimming took 3 bases from V and 12 from J; bases not matched to a gene: 8. The CDR3 is 13 amino acids. Germline CDR1 is SQVTM and CDR2 is ANQGSEA. CDR3 protein: CSVEWDRGLAQFF. DNA for the CDR3: TGCAGCGTTGAGTGGGACAGGGGCCTCGCGCAGTTCTTC.

This chain joins TRBV2 and TRBJ2-2, with TRBD2 matching 8 bases. The CDR3 has 14 residues. Unmatched junction bases numbered 0, after V lost 6 bases and J lost 0 bases. Germline values: CDR1 SNHLY, CDR2 FYNNEI. The CDR3 nucleotides are TGTGCCAGCAGGGGACTAGCGAACACCGGGGAGCTGTTTTTT. Its translation: CASRGLANTGELFF.

The gene calls are TRBV18 and TRBJ1-2, with TRBD1 as a possible D gene (6 bases). V lost 3 bases to trimming and J lost 5 bases, with 16 bases between them. CDR1 and CDR2 (germline): KGHSH, LQKENI. There are 15 residues in the CDR3. The CDR3 protein is CASSPAGQILYGYTF. DNA for the CDR3: TGTGCCAGCTCACCTGCCGGACAGATTCTTTATGGCTACACCTTC.

The V call is TRBV6-5, the J call TRBJ2-7; tentative D call: TRBD1 (6 bases). The CDR3 has 13 residues. Germline values: CDR1 MNHEY, CDR2 SVGAGI. The V and J ends lost 4 bases and 5 bases respectively, with 12 bases between them. The CDR3 is CASSFSTGNEQYF. CDR3 coding DNA: TGTGCCAGCAGTTTCTCCACAGGGAACGAGCAGTACTTC.

The chain employs TRBV7-2 and TRBJ1-2; a weak D match, TRBD1 (6 bases). The CDR3 totals 15 residues. Per germline, CDR1 SGHTA and CDR2 FQGNSA. V lost 1 base to trimming and J lost 4 bases, with 13 bases between them. The CDR3 region has the DNA TGTGCCAGCAGCTTAGGGCAGGGGCACGGCTATGGCTACACCTTC. This encodes CASSLGQGHGYGYTF.

The chain is built from TRBV28 and TRBJ2-3; the match to TRBD2 covers 7 bases. V shed 3 bases and J 11 bases; nucleotides not matched to a gene: 5. CDR1 is MDHEN and CDR2 is SYDVKM in the germline V gene. The CDR3 sequence is 12 residues long. The CDR3 nucleotides are TGTGCCAGCAGTTTTGGGCTAGCGGAGCAGTATTTT. The encoded protein is CASSFGLAEQYF.

This chain joins TRBV27 and TRBJ1-2; the D is unclear. This CDR3 comprises 14 residues. Germline V lookup: CDR1 MNHEY, CDR2 SMNVEV (reference sequence). V was trimmed by 3 bases and J by 8 bases, leaving 16 bases between them. The CDR3 sequence is CASSFSRLSGGYTF. The CDR3 DNA sequence: TGTGCCAGCAGTTTTAGCCGGCTCTCTGGAGGCTACACCTTC.

V gene TRBV3-1 (or the pseudogene TRBV3-2) combines with J gene TRBJ1-1, with D tentatively TRBD1 (5 bases). V was clipped by 2 bases and J by 5 bases, with 9 bases between them. Germline values: CDR1 LGHDT, CDR2 YNNKEL (reference sequence). There are 13 residues in the CDR3. CDR3 sequence (DNA): TGTGCCAGCAGCCAACGGGGGTGGACTGAAGCTTTCTTT. Amino acids: CASSQRGWTEAFF.

V and J are TRBV28 and TRBJ2-1; 7 bases agree with TRBD2. J lost 7 bases, V lost 4 bases, and 10 bases had no gene match. The CDR3 is 15 amino acids. Germline CDR1 reads MDHEN; CDR2 reads SYDVKM. DNA of the CDR3: TGTGCCAGCAGTTATGGCTCGGGAGGCAGGAATGAGCAGTTCTTC. Encoded protein: CASSYGSGGRNEQFF.

V usage is TRBV28 and J usage is TRBJ2-7; 12 nucleotides agree with TRBD2. J gave up 7 bases and V 4 bases, and 5 bases lay outside the gene matches. CDR1 and CDR2 (germline): MDHEN, SYDVKM. This CDR3 region has 14 residues. The CDR3 DNA reads as TGTGCCAGCAGTTCTCCCGGACTAGCGGGGGAGCAGTACTTC. This codes for CASSSPGLAGEQYF.

The genes are TRBV18 and TRBJ2-6; D is unresolved. The CDR3 contains 14 residues. The V end lost 4 bases, the J end lost 2 bases, and 6 bases lay between the germline ends. From germline, CDR1 is KGHSH and CDR2 LQKENI. CDR3 in amino acids: CASSLEPGANVLTF. In DNA form, the CDR3 reads TGTGCCAGCTCACTGGAGCCTGGGGCCAACGTCCTGACTTTC.

The genes are TRBV25-1 and TRBJ2-5; 8 bases align to TRBD1. V lost 4 bases and J lost 5; bases outside the gene matches: 9. The CDR3 runs 15 residues. Germline CDR1 is MGHDK and CDR2 is SYGVNS. CDR3 protein: CASSVSGTGWETQYF. Written as DNA, the CDR3 is TGTGCCAGCAGTGTCTCGGGGACAGGTTGGGAGACCCAGTACTTC.

This clone was detected a few times. The rearrangement joins TRBV7-3 to TRBJ1-2, with D unclear. The CDR3 consists of 13 residues. In germline, CDR1 is SGHTA, CDR2 FQGTGA. Trimming took 1 base from V and 6 from J, leaving 9 bases between them. The CDR3 DNA reads as TGTGCCAGCAGCTTAAATCCGGTTAATGGCTACACCTTC. This sequence encodes CASSLNPVNGYTF.

The genes are TRBV18 and TRBJ2-7; 8 positions match TRBD2. Germline V lookup: CDR1 KGHSH, CDR2 LQKENI. V lost 6 bases and J lost 3; bases outside the gene matches: 10. The CDR3 has 15 amino acids. CDR3 in DNA: TGTGCCAGCTCCCCGGAGCGGGAGAGGGTCTACGAGCAGTACTTC. Translating gives CASSPERERVYEQYF.

This clone occurred a few times. This chain connects TRBV25-1 to TRBJ2-3; 8 bases match TRBD1. Germline CDR1 and CDR2: MGHDK and SYGVNS. The CDR3 totals 15 residues. Trimming removed 1 base from V and 3 bases from J; junction bases left unmatched: 3. CDR3 bases: TGTGCCAGCAGTGAATTGCAGGGGGCAACAGATACGCAGTATTTT. Translating gives CASSELQGATDTQYF.

CDR3 amino acids: CSVEGQGWTEAFF. In nucleotides, the CDR3 is TGCAGCGTGGAGGGACAGGGGTGGACTGAAGCTTTCTTT. V is TRBV29-1 and J is TRBJ1-1; 10 nucleotides agree with TRBD1. The CDR3 spans 13 residues. Germline CDR1 is SQVTM and CDR2 is ANQGSEA. V dropped 6 bases and J dropped 5; count of bases not matched to a gene: 6.

This chain connects TRBV7-9 to TRBJ1-2; D is possibly TRBD1 (6 bases). Per germline, CDR1 SEHNR and CDR2 FQNEAQ (reference sequence). The V end was cut by 1 base, the J end by 6 bases, with 12 bases between. There are 14 residues in the CDR3. The chain's CDR3 is CASSLGVTGNGYTF. In DNA form, the CDR3 reads TGTGCCAGCAGCTTAGGTGTCACAGGGAATGGCTACACCTTC.

This sequence joins TRBV5-1 and TRBJ2-5; TRBD2 matches 10 bases. The germline V gene encodes CDR1 SGHRS and CDR2 YFSETQ. The ends lost 4 bases at V and 0 bases at J; junction bases unmatched: 6. The CDR3 covers 16 residues. CDR3 region: CASSAYGLADQETQYF. In nucleotides, the CDR3 is TGCGCCAGCAGCGCGTACGGACTAGCGGACCAAGAGACCCAGTACTTC. Full variable domain (remainder filled in from reference TRBV5-1 and TRBJ2-5): KAGVTQTPRYLIKTRGQQVTLSCSPISGHRSVSWYQQTPGQGLQFLFEYFSETQRNKGNFPGRFSGRQFSNSRSEMNVSTLELGDSALYLCASSAYGLADQETQYFGPGTRLLVL.

The rearrangement uses TRBV28 and TRBJ2-3; 7 nucleotides align to TRBD1. Per the germline V gene, CDR1 is MDHEN and CDR2 is SYDVKM. J was trimmed by 2 bases and V by 6 bases; bases with no gene match: 5. The CDR3 covers 14 residues. The CDR3 nucleotides read TGTGCCAGCAGATCGGGACAGTACACAGATACGCAGTATTTT. Protein product: CASRSGQYTDTQYF. Drawing the rest from reference TRBV28 and TRBJ2-3, the complete variable domain is DVKVTQSSRYLVKRTGEKVFLECVQDMDHENMFWYRQDPGLGLRLIYFSYDVKMKEKGDIPEGYSVSREKKERFSLILESASTNQTSMYLCASRSGQYTDTQYFGPGTRLTVL.

V gene TRBV9 combines with J gene TRBJ1-2; the D is unclear. The V gene lost 0 bases and the J gene lost 5 bases, with 14 bases spanning the gap. The CDR3 is 15 residues long. Per the germline V gene, CDR1 is SGDLS and CDR2 is YYNGEE. The CDR3 coding sequence is TGTGCCAGCAGCGTAGGACGGCGCGGACTATATGGCTACACCTTC. Its protein is CASSVGRRGLYGYTF.

This CDR3 reads CASSPRVRDGYTF. CDR3 DNA: TGTGCCAGCAGCCCCAGGGTTAGGGATGGCTACACCTTC. The V and J genes are TRBV6-5 and TRBJ1-2, with D maybe TRBD1 (5 bases). This CDR3 region has 13 residues. V shed 6 bases and J shed 6 bases, with 14 bases lying between them. The germline V gene has CDR1 MNHEY and CDR2 SVGAGI.

The chain's CDR3 is CSEGFRQPQHF. The CDR3 nucleotides read TGCAGCGAAGGCTTCAGGCAGCCCCAGCATTTT. The chain joins TRBV29-1 to TRBJ1-5, with D unresolved. This CDR3 comprises 11 residues. The V end was cut by 7 bases, the J end by 7 bases, with 11 bases between. The V gene's germline CDR1 is SQVTM and CDR2 ANQGSEA.

The rearrangement joins TRBV5-5 to TRBJ2-7, with D maybe TRBD2 (6 bases). Germline V lookup: CDR1 SGHKS, CDR2 YYEKEE (reference sequence). The V end lost 4 bases, the J end lost 8 bases, and 19 bases lay between the germline ends. The CDR3 extends over 14 amino acids. Here the CDR3 reads CASSGPDRESQQYF. In nucleotides, the CDR3 is TGTGCCAGCAGCGGCCCGGACCGGGAGAGCCAGCAGTACTTC.

Notes on this clone: At the DNA level, this CDR3 is encoded by other sequences in the same sample as well. CDR3 sequence reads: CASSSGTSGSYEQYF. The DNA of the CDR3 is TGTGCCAGCAGCTCCGGGACTAGCGGGAGCTACGAGCAGTACTTC. The genes are TRBV7-9 and TRBJ2-7; TRBD2 matches 14 bases. Germline V gives CDR1 SEHNR, CDR2 FQNEAQ (reference sequence). Unmatched junction bases numbered 2, after V lost 4 bases and J lost 3 bases. The CDR3 is 15 residues long.

The rearrangement links TRBV28 to TRBJ1-3; D is possibly TRBD1 (6 bases). The CDR3 is 15 amino acids. Trimming removed 4 bases from V and 0 bases from J, with 10 bases in between. The germline V gene encodes CDR1 MDHEN and CDR2 SYDVKM. The chain's CDR3 is CASSSTGSSGNTIYF. The CDR3 DNA is TGTGCCAGCAGTTCAACAGGGAGCTCTGGAAACACCATATATTTT. The complete variable domain, with remaining parts taken from reference TRBV28 and TRBJ1-3, reads DVKVTQSSRYLVKRTGEKVFLECVQDMDHENMFWYRQDPGLGLRLIYFSYDVKMKEKGDIPEGYSVSREKKERFSLILESASTNQTSMYLCASSSTGSSGNTIYFGEGSWLTVV.